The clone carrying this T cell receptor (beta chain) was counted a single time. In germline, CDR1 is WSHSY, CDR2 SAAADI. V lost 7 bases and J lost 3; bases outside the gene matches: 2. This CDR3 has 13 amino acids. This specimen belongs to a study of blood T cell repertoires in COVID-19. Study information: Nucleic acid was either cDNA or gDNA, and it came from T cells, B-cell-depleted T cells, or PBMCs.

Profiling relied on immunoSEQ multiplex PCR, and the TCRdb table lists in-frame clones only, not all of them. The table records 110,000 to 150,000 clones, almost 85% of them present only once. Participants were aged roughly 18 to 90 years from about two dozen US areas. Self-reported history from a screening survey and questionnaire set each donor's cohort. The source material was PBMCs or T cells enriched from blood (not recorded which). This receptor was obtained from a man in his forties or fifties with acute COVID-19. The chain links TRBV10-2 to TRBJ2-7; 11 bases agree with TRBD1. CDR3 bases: TGCGCCAGCATCGGGACAGGGGGCTACGAGCAGTACTTC. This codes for CASIGTGGYEQYF.